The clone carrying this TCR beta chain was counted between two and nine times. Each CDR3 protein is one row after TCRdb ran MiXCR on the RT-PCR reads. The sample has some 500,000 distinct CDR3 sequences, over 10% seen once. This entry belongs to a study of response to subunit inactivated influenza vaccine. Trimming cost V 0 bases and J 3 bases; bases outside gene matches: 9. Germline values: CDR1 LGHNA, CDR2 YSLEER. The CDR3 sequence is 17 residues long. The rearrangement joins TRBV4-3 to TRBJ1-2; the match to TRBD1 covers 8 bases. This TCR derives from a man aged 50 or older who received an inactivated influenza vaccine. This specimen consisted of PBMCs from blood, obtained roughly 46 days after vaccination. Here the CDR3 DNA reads TGCGCCAGCAGCCAAGAATCTTATCTCAGGGGGCACTATGGCTACACCTTC. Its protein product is CASSQESYLRGHYGYTF.